This T cell receptor (beta chain) was captured by sequencing in a study of shared clonotypes between healthy human individuals. As for the study in general: The donors, a couple of women and three men, were aged 18 to 49.

Per germline, CDR1 PRHDT and CDR2 FYEKMQ (reference sequence). The length of the CDR3 is 17 residues. With V trimmed by 5 bases and J by 0 bases, 7 bases remained unmatched. Genomic DNA from unsorted samples was obtained from around 88 million PBMCs (per sample). Generated by immunoSEQ multiplex PCR, the TCRdb table keeps only in-frame clones and is missing some. The table has around 440,000 clones, roughly three quarters seen once. Sequenced input: PBMCs. The rearrangement uses TRBV13 and TRBJ2-7, with 13 bases that match TRBD2. The receptor was derived from a middle-aged woman in good health. Some clones in this sample may be carry-over from other donors' samples. CDR3 nucleotides: TGTGCCAGCAGCCCGCCGACTAGCGGGAGGTACTCCTACGAGCAGTACTTC. Its protein product is CASSPPTSGRYSYEQYF.